One sample yielded the 22 T cell receptor beta chains listed below, sequenced in a study of T cells after yellow fever vaccination. TCRdb fed the 5' RACE reads into MiXCR, producing one record per CDR3 protein. The table shows about 330,000 distinct CDR3 sequences, with 4.1% occurring only once. The material was PBMCs, obtained 5 days after the yellow fever booster vaccination. The receptors come from a man aged 18-30 years who received the YFV17D yellow fever vaccine.

V gene TRBV4-1 combines with J gene TRBJ2-3; TRBD2 aligns across 7 bases. This CDR3 region has 17 residues. V lost 0 bases, J lost 4 bases, and 10 bases stayed unmatched. In germline, CDR1 is MGHRA, CDR2 YSYEKL. CDR3 sequence: CASSQDSAGPISDTQYF. The DNA for the CDR3 is TGCGCCAGCAGCCAAGATTCAGCGGGGCCGATATCAGATACGCAGTATTTT.

This clonotype was seen many times. The chain recombines TRBV7-2 with TRBJ2-3, with 7 bases aligning to TRBD1. Germline V gene sequence: CDR1 SGHTA, CDR2 FQGNSA. The CDR3 loop spans 15 amino acids. V shed 0 bases, J shed 9 bases, and the junction held 9 bases outside the gene matches. In DNA, the CDR3 is TGTGCCAGCAGCTTAGCGCCTCAGGGGGTCAGAACGCAGTATTTT. Translation gives CASSLAPQGVRTQYF.

The rearrangement links TRBV24-1 to TRBJ2-6; D may be TRBD1 (6 bases). V lost 1 base and J 1 base, leaving 10 bases between the germline ends. Per germline, CDR1 KGHDR and CDR2 SFDVKD. The CDR3 has 17 residues. The CDR3 DNA sequence: TGTGCCACCAGTGATTTACCACAGGGTTCTGGGGCCAACGTCCTGACTTTC. Translated, it gives CATSDLPQGSGANVLTF.

This clonotype was observed a few times. The chain recombines TRBV7-9 with TRBJ1-2, with 7 bases identical to TRBD1. Germline lookup yields CDR1 SEHNR and CDR2 FQNEAQ (reference sequence). The CDR3 contains 14 residues. Unmatched junction bases numbered 5, after V lost 5 bases and J lost 2 bases. The DNA of the CDR3 is TGTGCCAGCAGCGCTCCAGGGGGGAACTATGGCTACACCTTC. Translated, it gives CASSAPGGNYGYTF.

This chain uses TRBV24-1 with TRBJ2-1; D perhaps matches TRBD1 (6 bases). The ends were cut back, 4 bases at V and 6 bases at J, with 18 bases in the middle. This CDR3 has 16 residues. Germline CDR1 and CDR2: KGHDR and SFDVKD. CDR3 region: CATSERGRGSFNEQFF. Written as DNA, the CDR3 is TGTGCCACCAGTGAACGGGGAAGGGGGTCTTTCAATGAGCAGTTCTTC.

The CDR3 coding sequence is TGTGCCAGCAGTCCCGGGTTTATGGGGAACACTGAAGCTTTCTTT. This translates into CASSPGFMGNTEAFF. This chain uses TRBV6-2 or TRBV6-3 with TRBJ1-1; D unclear. The V end lost 5 bases, the J end lost 1 base, and 14 bases lay between the germline ends. The CDR3 length is 15 residues. CDR1 MNHEY and CDR2 SVGEGT come from the germline V gene.

This rearrangement joins TRBV15 to TRBJ2-7; TRBD1 agrees at 10 bases. CDR1 is LNHNV, CDR2 YYDKDF, per germline (reference sequence). J gave up 5 bases and V 5 bases, and 15 bases lay outside the gene matches. This CDR3 is 17 amino acids long. CDR3 loop: CATSDKHRDRGRHEQYF. CDR3 DNA sequence: TGTGCCACCAGCGACAAGCACCGGGACAGGGGACGGCACGAGCAGTACTTC.

This chain joins TRBV5-4 and TRBJ2-2, with 8 bases aligning to TRBD1. The V segment lost 3 bases and the J segment 6 bases; nucleotides outside the gene matches: 7. Per germline, CDR1 SGHNT and CDR2 YYREEE (reference sequence). This CDR3 contains 15 residues. In DNA, the CDR3 is TGTGCCAGCAGCTCCGGACAGGGATACGCCGGGGAGCTGTTTTTT. Translation gives CASSSGQGYAGELFF.

The rearrangement joins TRBV6-6 to TRBJ2-4; 8 bases fit TRBD1. The germline gives CDR1 MNHNY, CDR2 SVGAGI (reference sequence). V lost 2 bases to trimming and J lost 0 bases; unmatched junction nucleotides: 6. The CDR3 totals 17 residues. The CDR3 region has the DNA TGTGCCAGCAGTTACCAGGACAGGGAACTAGCCAAAAACATTCAGTACTTC. Residues: CASSYQDRELAKNIQYF.

The chain combines TRBV7-3 with TRBJ1-1; tentative D call: TRBD1 (5 bases). Trimming removed 6 bases from V and 1 base from J, with 12 bases in between. This CDR3 has 14 residues. The germline V gene encodes CDR1 SGHTA and CDR2 FQGTGA. This chain's CDR3 is CASSNGHENTEAFF. CDR3 nucleotide sequence: TGTGCCAGCAGTAACGGACACGAGAACACTGAAGCTTTCTTT.

This clonotype was observed at least ten times. This chain connects TRBV5-1 to TRBJ2-5; the match to TRBD1 covers 8 bases. The germline CDR1 and CDR2 sequences are SGHRS and YFSETQ. V trimming: 0 bases; J trimming: 3 bases; junction bases outside the gene matches: 1. The CDR3 has 14 amino acids. This chain's CDR3 is CASSLVTGEETQYF. The CDR3 nucleotides are TGCGCCAGCAGCTTGGTGACAGGGGAAGAGACCCAGTACTTC.

This clonotype occurred a few times. The V and J genes are TRBV12-3 or TRBV12-4 and TRBJ1-1, with D perhaps matching TRBD1 (5 bases). The CDR3 totals 12 residues. V lost 5 bases and J 10 bases, leaving 14 bases between the germline ends. CDR3 amino acids: CASSPLTDRAFF. Here the CDR3 DNA reads TGTGCCAGCAGTCCCCTGACAGATCGAGCTTTCTTT.

J is TRBJ1-1 and V is TRBV12-3 or TRBV12-4; D might be TRBD1 (6 bases). The CDR3 sequence is 14 residues long. Deletions cut 10 bases from V and 0 bases from J, with 15 bases between. CDR3 protein: CATYRDLLNTEAFF. The CDR3 DNA is TGTGCCACCTACAGGGACCTCCTGAACACTGAAGCTTTCTTT.

The rearrangement links TRBV10-3 to TRBJ2-3, with TRBD2 matching 15 bases. The junction had 9 bases not matched to a gene; V was cut back by 7 bases and J by 1 base. CDR1 and CDR2 from the germline V gene are ENHRY and SYGVKD. The CDR3 runs 18 residues. CDR3 nucleotide sequence: TGTGCCATCAACCCGGGGACTAGCGGGGGGAGCGGCACAGATACGCAGTATTTT. Encoded protein: CAINPGTSGGSGTDTQYF.

This chain connects TRBV9 to TRBJ2-7; D uncertain. This CDR3 spans 13 amino acids. Trimming cost V 0 bases and J 6 bases, with 10 bases left between them. Germline CDR1 and CDR2: SGDLS and YYNGEE. This chain's CDR3 is CASSVGQKGEQYF. The DNA for the CDR3 is TGTGCCAGCAGCGTAGGCCAAAAGGGCGAGCAGTACTTC.

This clonotype was observed many times. The chain employs TRBV5-4 and TRBJ2-3; 13 bases agree with TRBD2. The CDR3 has 16 residues. Germline V lookup: CDR1 SGHNT, CDR2 YYREEE (reference sequence). J lost 1 base, V lost 4 bases, and 3 bases had no gene match. DNA for the CDR3: TGTGCCAGCAGCACAGGACTAGCGGGGGGCACAGATACGCAGTATTTT. This translates into CASSTGLAGGTDTQYF.

This clonotype was observed a few times. The chain couples TRBV4-1 to TRBJ2-5; D unclear. The CDR3 is made up of 14 amino acids. V gave up 4 bases and J gave up 3 bases, with 12 bases separating them. Germline V lookup: CDR1 MGHRA, CDR2 YSYEKL. The CDR3: CASSLGRPEETQYF. CDR3 nucleotides: TGCGCCAGCAGCCTAGGACGGCCCGAAGAGACCCAGTACTTC.

V and J are TRBV6-5 and TRBJ2-7, with D perhaps TRBD1 or TRBD2 (6 bases each). Germline-derived CDR1 and CDR2 are MNHEY and SVGAGI. This CDR3 region has 15 residues. V dropped 0 bases and J dropped 0 bases, with 9 bases sitting between them. The CDR3 loop is CASSYSEGDSYEQYF. As DNA, the CDR3 is TGTGCCAGCAGTTACTCGGAGGGGGACTCCTACGAGCAGTACTTC.

The sample holds many counts of this clonotype. The CDR3 nucleotides are TGTGCCAGCTCACCAAGGGGCAGCACCTCTGGGGCCAACGTCCTGACTTTC. Its protein product is CASSPRGSTSGANVLTF. V gene TRBV18 combines with J gene TRBJ2-6; D possibly corresponds to TRBD1 (5 bases). The germline V gene has CDR1 KGHSH and CDR2 LQKENI. This CDR3 spans 17 amino acids. Between the trimmed V and J ends, which lost 2 bases and 0 bases, there was a span of 11 bases. Full variable domain (missing parts from reference TRBV18 and TRBJ2-6): NAGVMQNPRHLVRRRGQEARLRCSPMKGHSHVYWYRQLPEEGLKFMVYLQKENIIDESGMPKERFSAEFPKEGPSILRIQQVVRGDSAAYFCASSPRGSTSGANVLTFGAGSRLTVL.

At least ten counts were recorded for this clonotype. J is TRBJ1-6 and V is TRBV5-1; TRBD1 aligns across 7 bases. The CDR3 has 17 amino acids. Per the germline V gene, CDR1 is SGHRS and CDR2 is YFSETQ. V shed 2 bases, J shed 7 bases, and the junction held 12 bases outside the gene matches. The CDR3 is CASSFSPQGEVNSPLHF. Written as DNA, the CDR3 is TGCGCCAGCAGCTTCAGCCCTCAGGGGGAAGTGAATTCACCCCTCCACTTT.

The rearrangement links TRBV29-1 to TRBJ1-5; 8 bases are a match to TRBD1. Unmatched junction bases numbered 6, after V lost 4 bases and J lost 1 base. The CDR3 is made up of 15 amino acids. Germline V gene lookup returns CDR1 SQVTM and CDR2 ANQGSEA. CDR3 loop: CSVGTGLSSNQPQHF. DNA of the CDR3: TGCAGCGTTGGGACAGGGTTATCGAGCAATCAGCCCCAGCATTTT.

This clonotype has a count of ten or more. The chain is built from TRBV7-2 and TRBJ2-4; TRBD2 matches 8 bases. Germline V CDR1 and CDR2: SGHTA, FQGNSA. V shed 2 bases and J 7 bases; nucleotides not matched to a gene: 7. This CDR3 has 15 amino acids. The CDR3 region has the DNA TGTGCCAGCAGCTTAACCGGGGGGGCCGATAACATTCAGTACTTC. Its protein is CASSLTGGADNIQYF.